This T cell receptor (beta chain) emerged from a study of blood T cells in healthy people across ages. A sample-barcoded 5' primer and a J-beta primer mix were used in a second PCR of roughly 6 to 11 cycles. In TCRdb, the 5' RACE reads were re-called with MiXCR into one record per CDR3 protein. The table shows about 570,000 distinct CDR3 sequences, with approximately 30% occurring only once. Trimming left V 0 bases short and J 12 bases short, with 15 bases between. CDR1 and CDR2 from the germline V gene are DFQATT and SNEGSKA (reference sequence). The CDR3 sequence is 12 residues long. This sequence joins TRBV20-1 and TRBJ2-7; D is ambiguous. The clonotype originates from a woman aged 65 to 85 in good health. Sequenced sample: blood. This CDR3 is CSARDHNAVVYF. The CDR3 DNA follows: TGCAGTGCTAGAGACCATAATGCGGTAGTGTACTTC.